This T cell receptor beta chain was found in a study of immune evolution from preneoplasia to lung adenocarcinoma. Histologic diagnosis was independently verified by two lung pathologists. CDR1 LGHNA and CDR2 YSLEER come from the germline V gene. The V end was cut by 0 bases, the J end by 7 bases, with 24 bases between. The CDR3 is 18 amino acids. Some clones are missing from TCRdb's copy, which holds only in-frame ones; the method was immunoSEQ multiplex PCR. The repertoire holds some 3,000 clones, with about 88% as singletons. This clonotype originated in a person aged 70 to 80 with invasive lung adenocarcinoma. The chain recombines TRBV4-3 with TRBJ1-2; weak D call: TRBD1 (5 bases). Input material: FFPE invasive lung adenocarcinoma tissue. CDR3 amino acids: CASSQDLGYAGTALGYTF. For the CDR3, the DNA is TGCGCCAGCAGCCAAGATTTGGGATATGCGGGGACCGCACTTGGCTACACCTTC.